Below are 10 T cell receptor beta chains sequenced from a single sample in a study of CD8+CD57+ T cells in acquired aplastic anemia. An expansion of CD8+CD57+ cells by flow cytometry had been shown in patients chosen for sequencing. Genomic DNA constituted the template upon which TCR beta VDJ and CDR3 profiling was performed. TCRdb passed the reads through MiXCR, listing each CDR3 protein once. The data contain 150,000 to 200,000 distinct CDR3 sequences, 40% to 60% of them singletons. The sample was sorted CD4+, CD8+, or CD8+CD57+ T cells (not recorded which) from PBMCs. The source of these receptors is a human donor with aplastic anemia.

The rearrangement links TRBV15 to TRBJ1-1; D is unclear. Trimming cost V 0 bases and J 1 base, with 6 bases left between them. Germline V gene lookup returns CDR1 LNHNV and CDR2 YYDKDF (reference sequence). This CDR3 contains 14 residues. DNA of the CDR3: TGTGCCACCAGCAGAGATTGGACGAACACTGAAGCTTTCTTT. Translated: CATSRDWTNTEAFF.

The rearrangement joins TRBV7-2 to TRBJ1-1, with a tentative D call TRBD1 (5 bases). Germline-derived CDR1 and CDR2 are SGHTA and FQGNSA. V lost 7 bases and J lost 1, with 13 bases in between. The CDR3 sequence is 14 residues long. The CDR3 DNA follows: TGTGCCAGCAAGGTGGGACGGAGGAACACTGAAGCTTTCTTT. This encodes CASKVGRRNTEAFF.

The genes are TRBV12-3 or TRBV12-4 and TRBJ2-2; no definite D call. This CDR3 spans 13 amino acids. The V end lost 8 bases, the J end lost 5 bases, and 12 bases lay between the germline ends. CDR3 DNA sequence: TGTGCCAGCGGCGAACTGTTGACCGGGGAGCTGTTTTTT. This codes for CASGELLTGELFF.

The chain joins TRBV11-1 to TRBJ2-3; D may be TRBD2 (8 bases). In germline, CDR1 is SGHAT, CDR2 FQDESV (reference sequence). This CDR3 comprises 15 residues. Trimming stripped 5 bases from V and 5 bases from J, with 17 bases between. CDR3 nucleotide sequence: TGTGCCAGCAGCCGGGAGGGGGCCGCGGGAGATACGCAGTATTTT. It codes for CASSREGAAGDTQYF.

The chain combines TRBV19 with TRBJ2-7, with D possibly TRBD1 on 6 matching bases. The CDR3 spans 14 residues. Germline V lookup: CDR1 LNHDA, CDR2 SQIVND (reference sequence). Deletions cut 8 bases from V and 2 bases from J, with 16 bases between. CDR3 amino acids: CASPDRPAPYEQYF. In nucleotides, the CDR3 is TGTGCCAGTCCCGACAGGCCTGCTCCCTACGAGCAGTACTTC.

Comments on this clonotype: A much larger clone lies a single base off, so this may be a read error. CDR3 amino acids: CASSPGLAGTSSHEQYF. CDR3 bases: TGTGCCAGCAGCCCCGGACTAGCGGGCACGAGCTCCCACGAGCAGTACTTC. The rearrangement uses TRBV4-2 and TRBJ2-7; 11 nucleotides agree with TRBD2. Looked up from germline, CDR1 is LGHNA and CDR2 is YNFKEQ. The CDR3 is 17 amino acids.

This clonotype was recorded many times. The gene calls are TRBV10-2 and TRBJ2-2, with 7 bases lining up with TRBD2. V shed 5 bases and J 8 bases; nucleotides not matched to a gene: 8. The CDR3 is made up of 14 amino acids. Per the germline V gene, CDR1 is WSHSY and CDR2 is SAAADI. In DNA form, the CDR3 reads TGCGCCAGCAGTTTAGCGGGTAGCTCTGGGGAGCTGTTTTTT. Protein sequence: CASSLAGSSGELFF.

This clonotype was seen a handful of times. The J gene is TRBJ2-1, the V gene TRBV10-3; no clear D gene. V was trimmed by 0 bases and J by 3 bases, leaving 9 bases between them. CDR1 is ENHRY, CDR2 SYGVKD, per germline. The CDR3 contains 15 residues. CDR3 nucleotide sequence: TGTGCCATCAGTGAGTCCCAGACGAGCTACAATGAGCAGTTCTTC. The encoded protein is CAISESQTSYNEQFF.

A remark on this clonotype: Relative to the germline gene, one junction end is altered; a read error may explain this. The rearrangement links TRBV29-1 to TRBJ1-2; 8 nucleotides line up with TRBD1. The CDR3 has 15 residues. CDR1 and CDR2 (germline): SQVTM, ANQGSEA. CDR3 loop: CSVDGDRILEYGYAF. The CDR3 DNA reads as TGCAGCGTTGATGGGGACAGGATCTTGGAGTATGGCTACGCCTTC.

The gene calls are TRBV12-3 or TRBV12-4 and TRBJ2-7; TRBD1 matches at 8 bases. The ends lost 5 bases at V and 7 bases at J; junction bases unmatched: 13. The CDR3 is made up of 15 amino acids. CDR3 sequence (DNA): TGTGCCAGCAGTATACAGGGGGTCCCTATCACGGAGCAGTACTTC. As protein: CASSIQGVPITEQYF.